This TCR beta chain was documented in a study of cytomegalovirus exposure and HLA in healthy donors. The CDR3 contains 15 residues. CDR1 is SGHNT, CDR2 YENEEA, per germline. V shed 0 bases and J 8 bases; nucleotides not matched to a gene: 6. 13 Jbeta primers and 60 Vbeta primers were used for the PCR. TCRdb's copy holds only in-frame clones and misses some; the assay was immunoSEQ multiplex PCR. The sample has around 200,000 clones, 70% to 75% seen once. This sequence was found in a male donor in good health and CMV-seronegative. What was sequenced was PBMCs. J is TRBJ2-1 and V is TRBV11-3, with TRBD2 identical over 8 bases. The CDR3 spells CASSLDSGGGYEQFF. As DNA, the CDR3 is TGTGCCAGCAGCTTAGATTCCGGCGGGGGGTATGAGCAGTTCTTC.